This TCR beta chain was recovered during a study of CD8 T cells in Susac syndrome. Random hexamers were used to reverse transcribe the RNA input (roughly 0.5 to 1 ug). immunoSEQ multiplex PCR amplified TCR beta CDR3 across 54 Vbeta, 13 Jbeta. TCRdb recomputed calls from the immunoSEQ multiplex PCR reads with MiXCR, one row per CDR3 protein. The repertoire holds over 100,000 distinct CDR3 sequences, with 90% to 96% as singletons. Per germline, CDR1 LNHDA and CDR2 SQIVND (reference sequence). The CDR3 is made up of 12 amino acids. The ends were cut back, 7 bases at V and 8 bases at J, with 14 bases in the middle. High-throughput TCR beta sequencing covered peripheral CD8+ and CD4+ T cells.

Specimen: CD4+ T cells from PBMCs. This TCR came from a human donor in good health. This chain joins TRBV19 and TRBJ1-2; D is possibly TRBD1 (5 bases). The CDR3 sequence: CASIARGPGYTF. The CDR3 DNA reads TGTGCCAGTATCGCCCGGGGCCCGGGCTACACCTTC.